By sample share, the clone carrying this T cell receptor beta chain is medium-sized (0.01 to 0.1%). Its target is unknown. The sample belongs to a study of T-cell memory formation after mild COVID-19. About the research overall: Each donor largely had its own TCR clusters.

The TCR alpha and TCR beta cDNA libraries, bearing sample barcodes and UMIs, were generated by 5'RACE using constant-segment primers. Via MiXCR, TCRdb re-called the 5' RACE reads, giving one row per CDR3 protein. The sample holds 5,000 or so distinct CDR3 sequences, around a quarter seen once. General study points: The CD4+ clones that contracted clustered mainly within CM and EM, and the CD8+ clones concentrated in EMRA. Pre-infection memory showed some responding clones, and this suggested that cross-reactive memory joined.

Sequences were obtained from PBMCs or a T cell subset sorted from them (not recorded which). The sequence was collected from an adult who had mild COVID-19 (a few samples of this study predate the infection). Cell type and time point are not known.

For the CDR3, the DNA is TGCAGTGCTAGAGGTAGTTCCCACTCCTACGAGCAGTACTTC. This sequence encodes CSARGSSHSYEQYF. The chain employs TRBV20-1 and TRBJ2-7, with D uncertain. V lost 1 base to trimming and J lost 0 bases, with 10 bases between them. Germline V gene sequence: CDR1 DFQATT, CDR2 SNEGSKA (reference sequence). CDR3 length: 14 residues.